The rows below give T cell receptor beta chains drawn from one sample of a study of HIV-infected children after antiretroviral therapy interruption. TCRdb redid the calling of the 3' RACE reads with MiXCR, one entry per CDR3 protein. The table includes approximately 96,000 distinct CDR3 sequences, about 7% detected once. This sample comprised CD45RA+ CD4+ T cells from PBMCs, pooled from several time points, obtained from a donor given antiretroviral therapy, either interrupted or continuous. These receptors originate from a pool of human donors with HIV. The CDR3 runs from the conserved cysteine through the conserved F or W. The D gene is left open where the match is weak. Clone size is stated in some rows and not others, as once, few, many or a class when expanded.

abundance	d_gene	j_gene	v_gene	CDR3nt	CDR3aa
many	TRBD1	TRBJ2-2	TRBV27	TGTGCCAGCAGACCACAAACAGGGGGTAGAAACCCCGGGGAGCTGTTTTTT	CASRPQTGGRNPGELFF
NA	NA	TRBJ2-7	TRBV4-2	TGTGCCAGCAGCCAAGAGGGGGAGATCTCCTACGAGCAGTACTTC	CASSQEGEISYEQYF
many	NA	TRBJ1-5	TRBV5-6	TGTGCCAGCAGCTTGGCAGGCGGGAGCAATCAGCCCCAGCATTTT	CASSLAGGSNQPQHF
few	TRBD2	TRBJ2-1	TRBV7-9	TGTGCCAGCTCCCATGGGAGGGGCGATGAGCAGTTCTTC	CASSHGRGDEQFF
few	NA	TRBJ1-4	TRBV4-1	TGCGCCAGCAGCGAAGGTACAGGCAATAATGAAAAACTGTTTTTT	CASSEGTGNNEKLFF
NA	NA	TRBJ2-5	TRBV6-2/TRBV6-3	TGTGCCAGCCGTTACGAATTGGGGGCCGTTCTGGAGACCCAGTACTTC	CASRYELGAVLETQYF
many	NA	TRBJ2-7	TRBV12-3/TRBV12-4	TGTGCCAGCAGTTTAGAACTAACCTACGAGCAGTACTTC	CASSLELTYEQYF
many	TRBD1	TRBJ1-6	TRBV12-3/TRBV12-4	TGTGCCAGCAGTTCGGGACAGGGGGTTTCACCCCTCCACTTT	CASSSGQGVSPLHF
few	TRBD1	TRBJ1-1	TRBV20-1	TGCAGTGCTAAGACAGGGGGGAACACTGAAGCTTTCTTT	CSAKTGGNTEAFF
NA	NA	TRBJ2-4	TRBV6-5	TGTGCCAGCAGTTCGATTGTGACAGGTCAAAAAGGAGACATTCAGTACTTC	CASSSIVTGQKGDIQYF
many	NA	TRBJ2-3	TRBV6-1	TGTGCCAGCAGTGGCCACAGGGTTGGCACAGATACGCAGTATTTT	CASSGHRVGTDTQYF
NA	TRBD2	TRBJ2-7	TRBV7-2	TGTGCCAGCAGCTTTCCGGCTGTGGGGACTAGTCCCTACGAGCAGTACTTC	CASSFPAVGTSPYEQYF
many	NA	TRBJ1-1	TRBV5-1	TGCGCCAGCAGCTTGATCGACCACATGAACACTGAAGCTTTCTTT	CASSLIDHMNTEAFF
many	NA	TRBJ2-5	TRBV12-3/TRBV12-4	TGTGCCACCGGGACTGGTGAGACCCAGTACTTC	CATGTGETQYF
many	TRBD1	TRBJ2-5	TRBV24-1	TGTGCCACCAGTGGAGGGGACAGCCCTGGAGAGACCCAGTACTTC	CATSGGDSPGETQYF
many	NA	TRBJ2-5	TRBV20-1	TGCAGTGCTAGAGATCGAGCCAGGCAAGAGACCCAGTACTTC	CSARDRARQETQYF
many	NA	TRBJ2-1	TRBV7-2	TGTGCCAGCAGCTTAGTAACGGGTGAGCAGTTCTTC	CASSLVTGEQFF
many	NA	TRBJ1-3	TRBV30	TGTGCCTGGAGCCAAAACCGAGGCTCTGGAAACACCATATATTTT	CAWSQNRGSGNTIYF
many	NA	TRBJ2-7	TRBV14	TGTGCCAGCAGCCTCCAGTGGTACGAGCAGTACTTC	CASSLQWYEQYF
many	NA	TRBJ1-1	TRBV5-1	TGCGCCAGCAGCTTGTGGGCCTACGGGACGGACACTGAAGCTTTCTTT	CASSLWAYGTDTEAFF
NA	NA	TRBJ2-7	TRBV29-1	TGCAGCGTTGTACAGGGTCTGAGCTACGAGCAGTACTTC	CSVVQGLSYEQYF
many	TRBD2	TRBJ2-7	TRBV6-2/TRBV6-3	TGTGCCAGCAGTTACGCGGGACTAGCAGCCTACGAGCAGTACTTC	CASSYAGLAAYEQYF
many	NA	TRBJ1-2	TRBV10-3	TGTGCCATCAGTGAGGTACAGCAGACCCATTATGGCTACACCTTC	CAISEVQQTHYGYTF
many	TRBD2	TRBJ2-1	TRBV28	TGTGCCAGCAGTTTAGTTGCTAGCGGCACTGCCTACAATGAGCAGTTCTTC	CASSLVASGTAYNEQFF
many	NA	TRBJ1-2	TRBV6-5	TGTGCCAGCAGTTACTCGACCCAGGCTAGAATTAACTATGGCTACACCTTC	CASSYSTQARINYGYTF
many	TRBD2	TRBJ2-1	TRBV13	TGTGCCAGCAGCTTAGGCGGACTAGCGGGAGTATATGAGCAGTTCTTC	CASSLGGLAGVYEQFF
many	TRBD1	TRBJ1-6	TRBV7-2	TGTGCCAGCAGCTTAACCCGGACAGGAGGCGTCACCCTCCACTTT	CASSLTRTGGVTLHF
many	NA	TRBJ2-7	TRBV24-1	TGTGCCACCAGTGATTCAGTCGGGAACGAGCAGTACTTC	CATSDSVGNEQYF
NA	TRBD1	TRBJ2-1	TRBV12-3/TRBV12-4	TGTGCCAGCACCTATTGGGACAGGGGGCCAAAAAATGAGCAGTTCTTC	CASTYWDRGPKNEQFF
many	TRBD1	TRBJ2-1	TRBV5-6	TGTGCCAGCAGCCGCCGGGACAGGGAGTTCTTC	CASSRRDREFF
many	NA	TRBJ2-3	TRBV5-5	TGTGCCAGCAGCTTGGGGCCGGACGGCTCAGATACGCAGTATTTT	CASSLGPDGSDTQYF
many	NA	TRBJ2-7	TRBV7-2	TGTGCCAGCAGCTTAGTCGGGCCCAGGACGTACGAGCAGTACTTC	CASSLVGPRTYEQYF
many	TRBD1	TRBJ2-5	TRBV5-1	TGCGCCAGCAGCTCACGGACAGGGGGAGGAGAGACCCAGTACTTC	CASSSRTGGGETQYF
NA	NA	TRBJ1-4	TRBV3-1	TGTGCCAGCAGCCCAATCCAGGGAGCTGGTGAAAAACTGTTTTTT	CASSPIQGAGEKLFF
NA	TRBD1	TRBJ2-1	TRBV5-1	TGCGCCAGCAGCGCGGGACAGGGTTTGGGCAACAATGAGCAGTTCTTC	CASSAGQGLGNNEQFF
few	NA	TRBJ1-5	TRBV7-9	TGTGCCAGCAGCTTAGGGCATAGCAATCAGCCCCAGCATTTT	CASSLGHSNQPQHF
many	NA	TRBJ2-3	TRBV3-1	TGTGCCAGCAGCCTTAACCGGGGACGCACAGATACGCAGTATTTT	CASSLNRGRTDTQYF
many	NA	TRBJ2-1	TRBV5-1	TGCGCCAGCAGCTTGGTCGTCGGGGACAATGAGCAGTTCTTC	CASSLVVGDNEQFF
NA	NA	TRBJ2-5	TRBV5-1	TGCGCCAGCAGCTTGATCGTCGGTTATCAAGAGACCCAGTACTTC	CASSLIVGYQETQYF
many	TRBD2	TRBJ2-5	TRBV2	TGTGCCAGCAGTGGGCGGGGGGGGAATCAAGAGACCCAGTACTTC	CASSGRGGNQETQYF
many	NA	TRBJ2-2	TRBV5-1	TGCGCCAGCAGCTTGAGTTCAAGACAGAACACCGGGGAGCTGTTTTTT	CASSLSSRQNTGELFF
NA	NA	TRBJ1-2	TRBV25-1	TGTGCCAGCAGAAGAGGGGACACCTATGGCTACACCTTC	CASRRGDTYGYTF
many	NA	TRBJ2-2	TRBV3-1	TGTGCCAGCAGCCAAGATTTACGCGGAGTCGACACCGGGGAGCTGTTTTTT	CASSQDLRGVDTGELFF
NA	NA	TRBJ2-7	TRBV29-1	TGCAGCGTATCCGGGCAGGGGGAGCAGTACTTC	CSVSGQGEQYF
many	NA	TRBJ2-2	TRBV7-9	TGTGCCAGCAGGCAGGGCTCGACCGGGGAGCTGTTTTTT	CASRQGSTGELFF
NA	NA	TRBJ2-7	TRBV6-2/TRBV6-3	TGTGCCAGCAGCAAATACCCCTCGGGAGGGGGCCGCGACGAGCAGTACTTC	CASSKYPSGGGRDEQYF
many	TRBD1	TRBJ2-2	TRBV7-9	TGTGCCAGCAGCTCAGGACAGGGGAACACCGGGGAGCTGTTTTTT	CASSSGQGNTGELFF
many	TRBD2	TRBJ2-1	TRBV7-6	TGTGCCAGCAGCTTTGGGCTAGCGGGGGAGTACAATGAGCAGTTCTTC	CASSFGLAGEYNEQFF
many	NA	TRBJ1-1	TRBV2	TGTGCCAGCCGTGATTTAGTAAACACTGAAGCTTTCTTT	CASRDLVNTEAFF
many	TRBD1	TRBJ1-5	TRBV19	TGTGCCAGTAGTACCGCCGACAGGGCACTTCAGCCCCAGCATTTT	CASSTADRALQPQHF
many	NA	TRBJ1-2	TRBV29-1	TGCAGCGTACCAGGGAGGTTGGAAAATGGCTACACCTTC	CSVPGRLENGYTF
few	TRBD1	TRBJ1-2	TRBV20-1	TGCAGTGCCGGACAGGAGAACTATGGCTACACCTTC	CSAGQENYGYTF
many	NA	TRBJ1-1	TRBV7-3	TGTGCCAGCAGCTTAAACTCTAACAGTCTGAACACTGAAGCTTTCTTT	CASSLNSNSLNTEAFF
medium-sized	NA	TRBJ2-1	TRBV19	TGTGCCAGCAGTATACAGGGTGCTGAGCAGTTCTTC	CASSIQGAEQFF
many	NA	TRBJ2-3	TRBV4-1	TGCGCCAGCAGCCAAGTCGGGCAAGCAAGGGGAGGAGATACGCAGTATTTT	CASSQVGQARGGDTQYF
few	NA	TRBJ2-2	TRBV19	TGTGCCAGTAGTATGTGGTCCGGGGAGCTGTTTTTT	CASSMWSGELFF
many	TRBD1	TRBJ1-1	TRBV6-1	TGTGCCAGCAGTGAAAGAGGGAATCAGGGGGCCAAAGCTTTCTTT	CASSERGNQGAKAFF